Shown below are 4 T cell receptor beta chains from a single sample sequenced in a study of shared clonotypes between healthy human individuals. The data were produced by immunoSEQ multiplex PCR, yet TCRdb's version contains in-frame clones alone and is incomplete. In the table there are about 1.5 million clones, roughly 96% of which are singletons. The specimen sequenced was naive CD4+ T cells sorted from blood. Specified subset: CD45RA+ positively selected. The receptors shown here come from a man under 40 in good health.

The J gene is TRBJ2-3, the V gene TRBV11-2; D is undetermined. V gave up 5 bases and J gave up 2 bases, with 11 bases separating them. CDR3 length equals 14 residues. Germline V gene sequence: CDR1 SGHAT, CDR2 FQNNGV. The CDR3 region has the DNA TGTGCCAGCAGCACCCGCAGTGCCACAGATACGCAGTATTTT. Translating gives CASSTRSATDTQYF.

For this clone: Other DNA sequences within the sample encode an identical CDR3. CDR3 region: CASSRTVGNTIYF. Here the CDR3 DNA reads TGTGCCAGCAGTCGGACTGTTGGAAACACCATATATTTT. V and J are TRBV6-5 and TRBJ1-3; no firm D call. Trimming pared 5 bases from V and 3 bases from J, leaving 8 bases between. Germline assignment: CDR1 MNHEY and CDR2 SVGAGI. This CDR3 comprises 13 residues.

This chain joins TRBV14 and TRBJ1-1; 7 bases are a match to TRBD1. Germline CDR1 SGHDN, CDR2 FVKESK. V shed 3 bases, J shed 5 bases, and the junction held 6 bases outside the gene matches. The length of the CDR3 is 14 residues. The DNA for the CDR3 is TGTGCCAGCAGCCACCTCCAGGGGGGGACTGAAGCTTTCTTT. This gives the protein CASSHLQGGTEAFF. The variable domain in full, completed from reference TRBV14 and TRBJ1-1, reads EAGVTQFPSHSVIEKGQTVTLRCDPISGHDNLYWYRRVMGKEIKFLLHFVKESKQDESGMPNNRFLAERTGGTYSTLKVQPAELEDSGVYFCASSHLQGGTEAFFGQGTRLTVV.

The sample holds one count of this clone. The chain recombines TRBV25-1 with TRBJ2-5, with 7 bases lining up with TRBD1. The CDR3 is 14 amino acids. From germline, CDR1 is MGHDK and CDR2 SYGVNS. Losses at the gene ends were 7 bases for V and 1 base for J; bases not matched to a gene: 6. This CDR3 reads CASTLGTAQETQYF. CDR3 DNA: TGTGCCAGCACACTCGGGACAGCCCAAGAGACCCAGTACTTC.